This TCR beta chain was recovered during a study of T-cell reconstitution after alpha-beta-depleted transplantation in children. V was trimmed by 4 bases and J by 0 bases, leaving 13 bases between them. This CDR3 has 16 amino acids. Germline CDR1 is SGHRS and CDR2 is YFSETQ. Unique molecular identifiers tagged the TCRbeta library. TCRdb processed the PCR reads anew with MiXCR; each CDR3 protein has one entry. The sample consists of some 280,000 distinct CDR3 sequences, about a tenth of them appearing once. The sequence came from a human donor who donated a stem cell graft to a child with SCID. Sequencing was performed on PBMCs from the stem cell graft donor, taken from the stem cell graft. The chain employs TRBV5-1 and TRBJ2-2; unclear D gene. The CDR3 region has the DNA TGCGCCAGCAGCCGGACCGCTTTCGCGAACACCGGGGAGCTGTTTTTT. This translates into CASSRTAFANTGELFF.